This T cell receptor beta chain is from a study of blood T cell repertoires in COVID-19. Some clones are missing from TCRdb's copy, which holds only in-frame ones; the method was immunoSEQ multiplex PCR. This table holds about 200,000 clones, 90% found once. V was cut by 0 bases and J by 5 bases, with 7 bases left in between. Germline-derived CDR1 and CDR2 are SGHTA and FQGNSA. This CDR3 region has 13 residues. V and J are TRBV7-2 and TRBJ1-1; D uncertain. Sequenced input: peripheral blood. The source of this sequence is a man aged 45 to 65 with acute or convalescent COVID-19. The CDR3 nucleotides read TGTGCCAGCAGCTTAGCGTTGAGGACTGAAGCTTTCTTT. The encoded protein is CASSLALRTEAFF.